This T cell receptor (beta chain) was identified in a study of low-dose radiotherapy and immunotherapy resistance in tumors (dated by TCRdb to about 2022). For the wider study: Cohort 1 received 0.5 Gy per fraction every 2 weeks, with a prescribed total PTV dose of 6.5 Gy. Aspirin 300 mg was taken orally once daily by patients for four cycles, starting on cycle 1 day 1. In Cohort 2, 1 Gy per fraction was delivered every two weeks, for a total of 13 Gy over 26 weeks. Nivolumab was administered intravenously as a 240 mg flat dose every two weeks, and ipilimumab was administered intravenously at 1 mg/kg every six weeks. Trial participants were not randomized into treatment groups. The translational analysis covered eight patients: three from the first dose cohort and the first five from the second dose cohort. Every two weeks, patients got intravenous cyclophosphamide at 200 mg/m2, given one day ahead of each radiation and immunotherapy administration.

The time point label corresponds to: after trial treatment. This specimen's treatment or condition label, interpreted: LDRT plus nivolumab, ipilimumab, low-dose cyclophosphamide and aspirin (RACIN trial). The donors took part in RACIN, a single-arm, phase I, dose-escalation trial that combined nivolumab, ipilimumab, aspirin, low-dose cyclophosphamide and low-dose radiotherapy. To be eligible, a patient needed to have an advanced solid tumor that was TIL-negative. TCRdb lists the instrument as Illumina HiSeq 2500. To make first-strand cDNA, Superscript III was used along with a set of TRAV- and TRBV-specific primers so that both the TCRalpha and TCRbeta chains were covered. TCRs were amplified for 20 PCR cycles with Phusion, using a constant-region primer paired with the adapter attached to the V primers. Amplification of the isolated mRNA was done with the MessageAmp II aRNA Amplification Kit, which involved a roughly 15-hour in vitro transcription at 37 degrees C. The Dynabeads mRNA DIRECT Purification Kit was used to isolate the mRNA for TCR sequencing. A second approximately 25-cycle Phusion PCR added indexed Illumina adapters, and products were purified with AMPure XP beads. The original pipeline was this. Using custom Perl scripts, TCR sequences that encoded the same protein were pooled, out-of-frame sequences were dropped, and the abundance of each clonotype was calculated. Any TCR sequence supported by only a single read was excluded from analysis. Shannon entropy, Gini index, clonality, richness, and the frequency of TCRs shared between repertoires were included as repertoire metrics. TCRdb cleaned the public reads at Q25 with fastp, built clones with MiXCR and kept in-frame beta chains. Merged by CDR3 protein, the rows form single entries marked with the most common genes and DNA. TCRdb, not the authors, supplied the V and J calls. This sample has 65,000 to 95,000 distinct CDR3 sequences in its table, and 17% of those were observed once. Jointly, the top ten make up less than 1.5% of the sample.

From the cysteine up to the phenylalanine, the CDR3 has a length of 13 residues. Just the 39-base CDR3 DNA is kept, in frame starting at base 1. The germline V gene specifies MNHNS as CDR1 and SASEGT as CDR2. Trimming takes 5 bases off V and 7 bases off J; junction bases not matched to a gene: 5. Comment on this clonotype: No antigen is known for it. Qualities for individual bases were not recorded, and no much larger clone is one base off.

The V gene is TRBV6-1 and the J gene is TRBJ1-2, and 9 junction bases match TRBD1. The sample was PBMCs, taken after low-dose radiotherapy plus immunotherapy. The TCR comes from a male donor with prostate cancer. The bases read TGTGCCAGCAGTTCCGGGACAGGGTCTGGCTACACCTTC. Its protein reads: CASSSGTGSGYTF.